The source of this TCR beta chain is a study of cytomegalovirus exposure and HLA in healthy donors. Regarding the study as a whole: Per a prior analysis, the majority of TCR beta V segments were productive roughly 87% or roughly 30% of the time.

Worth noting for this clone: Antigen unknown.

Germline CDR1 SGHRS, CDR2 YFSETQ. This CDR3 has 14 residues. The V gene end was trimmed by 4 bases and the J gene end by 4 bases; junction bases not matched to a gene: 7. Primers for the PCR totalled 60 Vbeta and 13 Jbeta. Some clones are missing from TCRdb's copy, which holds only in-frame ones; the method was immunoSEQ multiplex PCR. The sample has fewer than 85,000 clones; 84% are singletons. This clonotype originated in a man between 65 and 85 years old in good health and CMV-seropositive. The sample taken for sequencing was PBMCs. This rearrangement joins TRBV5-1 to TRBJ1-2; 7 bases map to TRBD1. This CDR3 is CASSVGAGGYGYTF. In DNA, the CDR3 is TGCGCCAGCAGCGTAGGTGCAGGGGGCTATGGCTACACCTTC.